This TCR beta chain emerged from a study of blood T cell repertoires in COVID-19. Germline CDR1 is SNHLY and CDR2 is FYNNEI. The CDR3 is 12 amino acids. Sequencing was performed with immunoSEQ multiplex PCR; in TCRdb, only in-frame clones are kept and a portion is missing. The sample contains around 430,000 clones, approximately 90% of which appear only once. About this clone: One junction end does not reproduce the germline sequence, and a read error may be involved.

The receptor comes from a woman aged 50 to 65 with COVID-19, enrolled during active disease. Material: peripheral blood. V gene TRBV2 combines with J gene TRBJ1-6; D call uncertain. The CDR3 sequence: CASSEAETSRNF. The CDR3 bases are TGTGCCAGCAGTGAAGCGGAGACCTCGAGGAACTTT.